Below, one T cell receptor (beta chain) is given with its context. Antigen specificity is unknown. cDNA came from approximately 0.5 to 1 ug RNA primed by random hexamers. TCRdb independently ran MiXCR on the immunoSEQ multiplex PCR reads; one entry per CDR3 protein. The profile shows about 49,000 distinct CDR3 sequences, 93% of them singletons. The CDR3 has 12 amino acids. Germline assignment: CDR1 MNHNS and CDR2 SASEGT. V dropped 8 bases and J dropped 5 bases, with 12 bases sitting between them. Sequencing of TCR beta was performed on blood CD8+ T cells and on blood CD4+ T cells. Controls matched for sex and age were healthy donors. CD8+ and CD4+ T cells were negatively isolated; TEMRA cells were FACS-enriched. The sample comes from a study of CD8 T cells in Susac syndrome. Study results and limitations: That the number of individuals in its TCR sequencing and HLA analysis was relatively small was acknowledged by the study.

The clonotype was recovered from a human donor in good health. V gene TRBV6-1 combines with J gene TRBJ2-5; a weak D match, TRBD1 (6 bases). Sequencing was performed on CD8+ T cells from PBMCs. CDR3 region: CASRDMEETQYF. The CDR3 DNA follows: TGTGCCAGCCGGGACATGGAGGAGACCCAGTACTTC.